The clone carrying this T cell receptor (beta chain) was seen only a few times. Its antigen remains unidentified. Researchers ran the PCR with 60 Vbeta and 13 Jbeta primers. Repertoires were generated with immunoSEQ multiplex PCR, while TCRdb's copy carries only in-frame clones and drops some. Of 100,000 to 150,000 clones in the sample, over 80% are singletons; the top ten hold roughly 1.1%. The sample belongs to a study of cytomegalovirus exposure and HLA in healthy donors. Whole-study findings and limits: Based on reports, TCR beta sequences accurately predicted HLA-A and HLA-B alleles for most subjects.

The source is a boy aged 5-17 years in good health and CMV-seronegative. The source material was PBMCs.

CDR3: CASSYSSEKLFF. The CDR3 region has the DNA TGTGCCAGCAGTTACTCGAGCGAAAAACTGTTTTTT. The rearrangement uses TRBV6-6 and TRBJ1-4; no reliable D call. Germline V lookup: CDR1 MNHNY, CDR2 SVGAGI (reference sequence). The CDR3 loop spans 12 amino acids. V was trimmed by 0 bases and J by 8 bases, leaving 4 bases between them.